This entry features one TCR beta chain sequence. These data belong to a study of cytomegalovirus exposure and HLA in healthy donors. Both 60 Vbeta primers and 13 Jbeta primers went into the PCR. The table came from immunoSEQ multiplex PCR; TCRdb's copy has only in-frame clones and leaves some out. Of under 200,000 clones listed, approximately 80% were seen once; the top ten hold around 2.3%. The germline V gene encodes CDR1 MNHNY and CDR2 SVGAGI (reference sequence). This CDR3 region has 15 residues. Trimming took 2 bases from V and 1 from J, leaving 8 bases between them. This receptor was taken from a woman aged 50 to 65 in good health and CMV-seronegative. The sequenced sample was PBMCs. J is TRBJ2-2 and V is TRBV6-6; the D gene is possibly TRBD1 (6 bases). The CDR3 DNA sequence: TGTGCCAGCAGTTACCTGACAGGGAACACCGGGGAGCTGTTTTTT. It yields the protein CASSYLTGNTGELFF.